Sequencing of this T cell receptor beta chain was carried out in a study of blood T cells in healthy people across ages (dated by TCRdb to between 2015 and 2017). For context, the study as a whole: In model experiments, template switching captured about one uniquely barcoded TCR beta cDNA molecule for every two T cells. Using deep sequencing normalized with unique cDNA molecular identifiers, the study measured how TCR beta repertoire diversity changes with age. Donors were grouped into four age groups: young (average 16 years), middle-aged (39), aged (around 60) and long-lived (approximately 75). Donors of different ages were randomly distributed across sequencing lanes to avoid experimental bias. Using the same blood draw, the study looked at two additional independent replicas of 1 million unique cDNA reads for two donors, one aged 18 to 30 and the other aged 80 or older.

The paper as a whole reports these results and caveats: Observed TCR beta diversity per million T cells fell roughly linearly with age, and a significant reduction was already apparent by age roughly 41. Observed TCR beta diversity correlated strongly with the percentage of naive T cells measured by flow cytometry. Compared with the aged group, more naive CD4+ T cells, fewer expanded clones and increased TCR diversity were shown by the long-lived group, suggesting age selection. Conclusive comparison of naive and antigen-experienced compartments was prevented by the profiling of bulk unsorted PBMCs. Total diversity estimates from one million sequenced T cells were considered lower bounds and underestimates. Because donor CMV infection status was unknown, age-related changes in expanded clonotypes were potentially confounded.

The roughly 37 donors, aged about 6 to 100 years, were systemically healthy Caucasian individuals from Russia. Each donor gave roughly 9.5 milliliters of peripheral blood, collected into EDTA-treated Vacutainer tubes. Ficoll-Paque density-gradient centrifugation was used to isolate PBMCs, with at least 6 million per sample. Total RNA, at least 5 micrograms per sample, was extracted from PBMCs with Trizol reagent. For every donor, flow cytometry on a PBMC aliquot measured the percentage of naive CD45RAhigh/CD27high T cells. With respect to this clonotype: The antigen it binds to is not known. Per-base quality was not reported, and no clone a single base away is much larger than it.

Reading the germline V gene gives CDR1 MNHEY and CDR2 SVGAGI. The CDR3, from cysteine to phenylalanine, totals 13 residues. Only the CDR3 region is kept as DNA, spanning 39 bases read in frame from base 1. Deletion took 2 bases off V and 5 bases off J, with a span of 9 bases between the germline ends. The library relied on 5' RACE. Reads for this sample came from an Illumina HiSeq 2500. The second PCR ran for about 6 to 11 cycles and used a J-beta primer mix along with a sample-barcoded 5' primer. Each TCR beta cDNA molecule received a unique molecular identifier from a template-switch 5' adaptor carrying 12 random nucleotides. At least 3 million CDR3-containing paired-end reads were obtained from each sample. First-strand cDNA synthesis was performed from all RNA using the Mint cDNA synthesis kit, with priming by a TRBC-specific oligonucleotide. After uracil-DNA glycosylase treatment, a first 18-cycle PCR used universal primers M1SS and BC2_uni_R on all cDNA. On the authors' methods: Normalization of each sample was performed by random selection of 1 million high-quality reads, each carrying a distinct molecular identifier. Reads sharing molecular identifiers were discarded rather than binned into consensus sequences. CDR3 identification, clonotype clustering and error correction used MiTCR with a Q25 quality threshold and the strictest error-elimination algorithm. A nonparametric unseen species model using Euler transformation provided a lower-bound estimate of total TCR beta diversity. TCRdb reran the public reads through fastp at Q25 and MiXCR, keeping productive beta chains. For every CDR3 protein sequence, its rows merge into one entry that carries the most common genes and DNA. TCRdb's processing, not the authors' own work, is the source of the V and J calls. For this sample there are 1.5 million to 2 million distinct CDR3 sequences; about 35% appear just once. The top ten clones comprise over 9% of the sample.

Recombination joined TRBV6-5 with TRBJ1-1, and perhaps TRBD1 as D gene, on 5 matching bases. The sample taken for sequencing was blood. The TCR comes from a woman aged 30 to 39 in good health. The CDR3 region has the sequence CASSYGDGTEAFF. DNA sequence: TGTGCCAGCAGTTACGGGGACGGGACTGAAGCTTTCTTT.